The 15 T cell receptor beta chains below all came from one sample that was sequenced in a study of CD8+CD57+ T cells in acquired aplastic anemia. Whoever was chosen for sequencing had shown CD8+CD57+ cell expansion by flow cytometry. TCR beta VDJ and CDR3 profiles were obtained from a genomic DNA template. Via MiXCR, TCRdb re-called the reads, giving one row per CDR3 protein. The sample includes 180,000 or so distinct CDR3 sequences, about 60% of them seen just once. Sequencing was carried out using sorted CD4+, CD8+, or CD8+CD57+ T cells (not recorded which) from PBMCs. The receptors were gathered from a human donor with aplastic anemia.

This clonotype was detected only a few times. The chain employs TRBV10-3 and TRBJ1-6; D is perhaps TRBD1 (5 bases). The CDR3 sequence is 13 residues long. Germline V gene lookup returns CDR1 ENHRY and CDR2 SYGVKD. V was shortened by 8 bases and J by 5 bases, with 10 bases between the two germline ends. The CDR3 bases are TGTGCCATCGGGGCAGGGAATAATTCACCCCTCCACTTT. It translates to CAIGAGNNSPLHF.

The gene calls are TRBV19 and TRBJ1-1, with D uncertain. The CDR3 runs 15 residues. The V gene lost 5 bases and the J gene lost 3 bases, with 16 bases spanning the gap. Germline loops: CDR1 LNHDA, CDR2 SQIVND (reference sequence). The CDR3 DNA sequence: TGTGCCAGTAGTGCGTACCTTAGGGAGGACACTGAAGCTTTCTTT. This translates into CASSAYLREDTEAFF. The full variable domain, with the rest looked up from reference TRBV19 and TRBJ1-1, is DGGITQSPKYLFRKEGQNVTLSCEQNLNHDAMYWYRQDPGQGLRLIYYSQIVNDFQKGDIAEGYSVSREKKESFPLTVTSAQKNPTAFYLCASSAYLREDTEAFFGQGTRLTVV.

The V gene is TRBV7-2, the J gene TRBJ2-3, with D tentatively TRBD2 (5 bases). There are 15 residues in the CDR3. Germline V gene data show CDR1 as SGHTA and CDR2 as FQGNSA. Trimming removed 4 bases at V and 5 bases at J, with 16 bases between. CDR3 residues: CASSSRVGAVDTQYF. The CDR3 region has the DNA TGTGCCAGCAGCTCAAGGGTGGGAGCGGTAGATACGCAGTATTTT.

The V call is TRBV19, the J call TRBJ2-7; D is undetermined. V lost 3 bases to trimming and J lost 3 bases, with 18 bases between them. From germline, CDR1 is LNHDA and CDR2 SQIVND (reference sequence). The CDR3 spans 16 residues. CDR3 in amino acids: CASSIEWAGSSYEQYF. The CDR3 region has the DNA TGTGCCAGTAGTATCGAATGGGCCGGAAGCAGCTACGAGCAGTACTTC.

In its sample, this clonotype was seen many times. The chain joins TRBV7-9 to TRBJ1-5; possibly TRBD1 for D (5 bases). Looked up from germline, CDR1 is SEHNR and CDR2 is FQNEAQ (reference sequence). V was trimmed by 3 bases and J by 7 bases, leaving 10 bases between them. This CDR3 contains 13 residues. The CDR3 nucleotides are TGTGCCAGCAGCTTGGAGGGGTGGCAGCCCCAGCATTTT. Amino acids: CASSLEGWQPQHF.

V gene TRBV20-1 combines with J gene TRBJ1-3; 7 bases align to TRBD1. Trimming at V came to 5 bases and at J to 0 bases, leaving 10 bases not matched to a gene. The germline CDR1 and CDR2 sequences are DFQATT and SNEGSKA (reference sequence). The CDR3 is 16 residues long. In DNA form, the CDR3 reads TGCAGTGCTCAGAGGGGACAGACAAACTCTGGAAACACCATATATTTT. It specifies CSAQRGQTNSGNTIYF.

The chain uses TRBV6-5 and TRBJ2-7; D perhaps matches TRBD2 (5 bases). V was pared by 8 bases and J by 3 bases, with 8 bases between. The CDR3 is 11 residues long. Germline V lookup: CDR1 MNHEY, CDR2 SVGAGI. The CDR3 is CASRRDYEQYF. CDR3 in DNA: TGTGCCAGCCGCCGGGACTACGAGCAGTACTTC.

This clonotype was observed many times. The CDR3 nucleotides read TGTGCCAGCAGCTTAGGGCAGGGCGCCACCGGGGAGCTGTTTTTT. It translates to CASSLGQGATGELFF. The V call is TRBV7-6, the J call TRBJ2-2; TRBD1 might be the D (5 bases). Germline V lookup: CDR1 SGHVS, CDR2 FNYEAQ. CDR3 length: 15 amino acids. With 1 base removed from V and 4 bases from J, the gap between germline ends came to 10 bases. The full variable domain, with the rest looked up from reference TRBV7-6 and TRBJ2-2, is GAGVSQSPRYKVTKRGQDVALRCDPISGHVSLYWYRQALGQGPEFLTYFNYEAQQDKSGLPNDRFSAERPEGSISTLTIQRTEQRDSAMYRCASSLGQGATGELFFGEGSRLTVL.

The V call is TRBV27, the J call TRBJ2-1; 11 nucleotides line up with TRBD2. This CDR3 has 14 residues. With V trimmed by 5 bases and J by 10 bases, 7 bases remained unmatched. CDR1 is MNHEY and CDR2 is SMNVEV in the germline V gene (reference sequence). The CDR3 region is CASSILAGGEEQFF. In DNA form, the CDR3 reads TGTGCCAGCAGTATCCTAGCGGGAGGAGAAGAGCAGTTCTTC.

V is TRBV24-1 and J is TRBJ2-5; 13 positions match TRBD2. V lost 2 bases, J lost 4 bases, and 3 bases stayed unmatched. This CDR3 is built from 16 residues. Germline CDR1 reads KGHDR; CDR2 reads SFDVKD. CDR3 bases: TGTGCCACCAGTGATTCGGGACTAGCGGGGATAGAGACCCAGTACTTC. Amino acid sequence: CATSDSGLAGIETQYF.

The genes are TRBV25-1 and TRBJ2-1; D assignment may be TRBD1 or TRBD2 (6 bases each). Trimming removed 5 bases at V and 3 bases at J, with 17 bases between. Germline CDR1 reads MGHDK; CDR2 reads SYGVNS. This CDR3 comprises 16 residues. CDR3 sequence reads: CASSYPFGGDYNEQFF. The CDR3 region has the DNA TGTGCCAGCAGTTATCCTTTCGGGGGCGACTACAATGAGCAGTTCTTC.

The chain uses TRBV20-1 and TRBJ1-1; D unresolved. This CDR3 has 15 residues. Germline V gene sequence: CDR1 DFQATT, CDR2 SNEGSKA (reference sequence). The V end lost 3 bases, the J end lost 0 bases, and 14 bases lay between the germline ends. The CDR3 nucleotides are TGCAGTGCTAGCGGCACACCTTTTATGAACACTGAAGCTTTCTTT. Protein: CSASGTPFMNTEAFF.

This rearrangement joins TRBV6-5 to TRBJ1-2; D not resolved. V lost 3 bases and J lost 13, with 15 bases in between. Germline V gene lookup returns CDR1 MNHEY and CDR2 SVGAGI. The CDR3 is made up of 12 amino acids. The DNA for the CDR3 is TGTGCCAGCAGTTATAAAAGGGATGGTTTCACCTTC. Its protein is CASSYKRDGFTF.

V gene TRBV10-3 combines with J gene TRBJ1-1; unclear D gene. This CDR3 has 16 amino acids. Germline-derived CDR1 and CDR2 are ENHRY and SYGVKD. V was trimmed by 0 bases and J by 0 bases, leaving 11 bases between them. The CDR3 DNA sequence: TGTGCCATCAGTGAGTCGTGGACTAACATGAACACTGAAGCTTTCTTT. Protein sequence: CAISESWTNMNTEAFF.

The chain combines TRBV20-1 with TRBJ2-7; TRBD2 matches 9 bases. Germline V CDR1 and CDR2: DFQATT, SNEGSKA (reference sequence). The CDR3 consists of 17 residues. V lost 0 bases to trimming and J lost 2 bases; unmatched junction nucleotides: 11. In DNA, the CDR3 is TGCAGTGCTAGAGAGGGGAGGGGGACTAGCTTGACCTACGAGCAGTACTTC. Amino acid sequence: CSAREGRGTSLTYEQYF.